This passage covers 7 T cell receptor beta chains from one sample sequenced in a study of blood T cell repertoires in COVID-19. Assay used: immunoSEQ multiplex PCR; TCRdb lists only in-frame clones, some missing. The sample lists some 110,000 clones, about three quarters occurring once. The sample comprised peripheral blood. The receptors originated from a man between 65 and 85 years old with acute or convalescent COVID-19.

The V call is TRBV11-2, the J call TRBJ2-2; 14 bases line up with TRBD2. Trimming took 4 bases from V and 7 from J; bases not matched to a gene: 5. CDR3 size: 16 residues. Germline loops: CDR1 SGHAT, CDR2 FQNNGV. Here the CDR3 reads CASSSGLAGVGGELFF. DNA for the CDR3: TGTGCCAGCAGCTCGGGACTAGCGGGGGTGGGCGGGGAGCTGTTTTTT.

In its sample, this clone was seen once. This chain uses TRBV9 with TRBJ1-2; D is perhaps TRBD1 (5 bases). V was pared by 4 bases and J by 7 bases, with 14 bases between. Germline CDR1 and CDR2: SGDLS and YYNGEE. The CDR3 is made up of 13 amino acids. In DNA, the CDR3 is TGTGCCAGCAGCCTAGACGGGGGTGGTGGCTACACCTTC. This gives the protein CASSLDGGGGYTF.

The chain has TRBV19 and TRBJ2-7, with 13 bases aligning to TRBD2. The CDR3 has 15 residues. With V trimmed by 9 bases and J by 5 bases, 10 bases remained unmatched. Germline V gene lookup returns CDR1 LNHDA and CDR2 SQIVND (reference sequence). Here the CDR3 DNA reads TGTGCCAGCCGCCTAAGGACTAGCGGGAGCAACGAGCAGTACTTC. Protein: CASRLRTSGSNEQYF.

The chain links TRBV4-3 to TRBJ1-3, with D perhaps TRBD1 (5 bases). Germline lookup yields CDR1 LGHNA and CDR2 YSLEER. CDR3 length equals 18 residues. Between the trimmed V and J ends, which lost 0 bases and 6 bases, there was a span of 21 bases. CDR3 nucleotides: TGCGCCAGCAGCCAAGATCCCCCCCGACAGCGTTTACCAAACACCATATATTTT. Encoded protein: CASSQDPPRQRLPNTIYF.

This rearrangement joins TRBV27 to TRBJ2-5; 8 bases line up with TRBD1. V gave up 6 bases and J gave up 6 bases; unmatched junction bases: 9. This CDR3 comprises 14 residues. Per germline, CDR1 MNHEY and CDR2 SMNVEV (reference sequence). The CDR3 bases are TGTGCCAGCAGCGGACAGGGTCGGGCACAGACCCAGTACTTC. Its protein product is CASSGQGRAQTQYF.

The chain links TRBV7-8 to TRBJ2-7; D perhaps matches TRBD1 (6 bases). The CDR3 covers 13 residues. CDR1 and CDR2 from the germline V gene are SGHVS and FQNEAQ. V was trimmed by 8 bases and J by 0 bases, leaving 11 bases between them. DNA of the CDR3: TGTGCCAGCCGGGGACACTCCTCCTACGAGCAGTACTTC. Its protein product is CASRGHSSYEQYF.

The rearrangement uses TRBV30 and TRBJ1-2; D not resolved. Germline V CDR1 and CDR2: GTSNPN, SVGIG (reference sequence). The CDR3 totals 11 residues. V gave up 2 bases and J gave up 12 bases, with 13 bases separating them. Here the CDR3 reads CAWSRVGQDTF. As DNA, the CDR3 is TGTGCCTGGAGTCGAGTTGGGCAAGACACCTTC.